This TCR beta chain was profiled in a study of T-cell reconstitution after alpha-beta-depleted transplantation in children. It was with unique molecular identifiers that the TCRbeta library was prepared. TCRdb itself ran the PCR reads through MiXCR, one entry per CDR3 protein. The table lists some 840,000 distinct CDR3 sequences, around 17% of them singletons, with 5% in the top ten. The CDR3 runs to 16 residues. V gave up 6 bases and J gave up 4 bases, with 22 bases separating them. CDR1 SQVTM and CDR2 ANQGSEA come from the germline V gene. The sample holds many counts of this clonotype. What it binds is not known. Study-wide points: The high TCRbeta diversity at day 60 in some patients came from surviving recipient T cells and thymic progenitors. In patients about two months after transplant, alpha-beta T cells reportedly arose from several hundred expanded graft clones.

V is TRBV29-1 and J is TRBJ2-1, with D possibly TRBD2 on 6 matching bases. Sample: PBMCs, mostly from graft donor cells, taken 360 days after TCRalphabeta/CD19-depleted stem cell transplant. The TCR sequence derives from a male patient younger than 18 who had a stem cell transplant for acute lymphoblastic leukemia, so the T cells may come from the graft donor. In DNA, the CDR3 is TGCAGCGTCTTCTCCCAATACGGGGGTACGTACAATGAGCAGTTCTTC. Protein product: CSVFSQYGGTYNEQFF.